This T cell receptor (beta chain) was found in a study of monozygotic twins with inflammatory bowel disease. With the 5' RACE reads reprocessed, TCRdb shows one record per CDR3 protein and no DNA. This listing includes about 380,000 distinct CDR3 sequences. The germline V gene encodes CDR1 SGHTA and CDR2 FQGTGA. The CDR3 loop spans 15 amino acids. Specimen: blood. The chain employs TRBV7-3 and TRBJ1-1; TCRdb's D call of TRBD1 is untestable without DNA. The clonotype was recovered from a human donor with ulcerative colitis or Crohn's disease, or a healthy co-twin of an affected twin (not recorded which). The CDR3 sequence: CASRRDRAGNTEAFF.